This TCR beta chain was documented in a study of OX40 agonist ivuxolimab in advanced cancers. The repertoire was sequenced with immunoSEQ multiplex PCR; TCRdb's copy has only in-frame clones and lacks some. This table has 50,000 to 75,000 clones, roughly 89% appearing once. Autoimmune disease history or systemic immunosuppression was exclusionary. Germline CDR1 SGHRS, CDR2 YFSETQ. There are 15 residues in the CDR3. The V and J ends lost 3 bases and 8 bases, in that order; junction bases with no gene match: 9. The chain combines TRBV5-1 with TRBJ2-1; 9 nucleotides line up with TRBD1. The receptor comes from an adult with an advanced solid tumor such as melanoma, head and neck, liver or kidney cancer. This specimen consisted of CD4+ or CD8+ T cells sorted from blood, obtained in a trial of the OX40 agonist ivuxolimab. The CDR3 protein is CASSSPGQGTYEQFF. CDR3 sequence (DNA): TGCGCCAGCAGCTCACCGGGACAGGGTACCTATGAGCAGTTCTTC.